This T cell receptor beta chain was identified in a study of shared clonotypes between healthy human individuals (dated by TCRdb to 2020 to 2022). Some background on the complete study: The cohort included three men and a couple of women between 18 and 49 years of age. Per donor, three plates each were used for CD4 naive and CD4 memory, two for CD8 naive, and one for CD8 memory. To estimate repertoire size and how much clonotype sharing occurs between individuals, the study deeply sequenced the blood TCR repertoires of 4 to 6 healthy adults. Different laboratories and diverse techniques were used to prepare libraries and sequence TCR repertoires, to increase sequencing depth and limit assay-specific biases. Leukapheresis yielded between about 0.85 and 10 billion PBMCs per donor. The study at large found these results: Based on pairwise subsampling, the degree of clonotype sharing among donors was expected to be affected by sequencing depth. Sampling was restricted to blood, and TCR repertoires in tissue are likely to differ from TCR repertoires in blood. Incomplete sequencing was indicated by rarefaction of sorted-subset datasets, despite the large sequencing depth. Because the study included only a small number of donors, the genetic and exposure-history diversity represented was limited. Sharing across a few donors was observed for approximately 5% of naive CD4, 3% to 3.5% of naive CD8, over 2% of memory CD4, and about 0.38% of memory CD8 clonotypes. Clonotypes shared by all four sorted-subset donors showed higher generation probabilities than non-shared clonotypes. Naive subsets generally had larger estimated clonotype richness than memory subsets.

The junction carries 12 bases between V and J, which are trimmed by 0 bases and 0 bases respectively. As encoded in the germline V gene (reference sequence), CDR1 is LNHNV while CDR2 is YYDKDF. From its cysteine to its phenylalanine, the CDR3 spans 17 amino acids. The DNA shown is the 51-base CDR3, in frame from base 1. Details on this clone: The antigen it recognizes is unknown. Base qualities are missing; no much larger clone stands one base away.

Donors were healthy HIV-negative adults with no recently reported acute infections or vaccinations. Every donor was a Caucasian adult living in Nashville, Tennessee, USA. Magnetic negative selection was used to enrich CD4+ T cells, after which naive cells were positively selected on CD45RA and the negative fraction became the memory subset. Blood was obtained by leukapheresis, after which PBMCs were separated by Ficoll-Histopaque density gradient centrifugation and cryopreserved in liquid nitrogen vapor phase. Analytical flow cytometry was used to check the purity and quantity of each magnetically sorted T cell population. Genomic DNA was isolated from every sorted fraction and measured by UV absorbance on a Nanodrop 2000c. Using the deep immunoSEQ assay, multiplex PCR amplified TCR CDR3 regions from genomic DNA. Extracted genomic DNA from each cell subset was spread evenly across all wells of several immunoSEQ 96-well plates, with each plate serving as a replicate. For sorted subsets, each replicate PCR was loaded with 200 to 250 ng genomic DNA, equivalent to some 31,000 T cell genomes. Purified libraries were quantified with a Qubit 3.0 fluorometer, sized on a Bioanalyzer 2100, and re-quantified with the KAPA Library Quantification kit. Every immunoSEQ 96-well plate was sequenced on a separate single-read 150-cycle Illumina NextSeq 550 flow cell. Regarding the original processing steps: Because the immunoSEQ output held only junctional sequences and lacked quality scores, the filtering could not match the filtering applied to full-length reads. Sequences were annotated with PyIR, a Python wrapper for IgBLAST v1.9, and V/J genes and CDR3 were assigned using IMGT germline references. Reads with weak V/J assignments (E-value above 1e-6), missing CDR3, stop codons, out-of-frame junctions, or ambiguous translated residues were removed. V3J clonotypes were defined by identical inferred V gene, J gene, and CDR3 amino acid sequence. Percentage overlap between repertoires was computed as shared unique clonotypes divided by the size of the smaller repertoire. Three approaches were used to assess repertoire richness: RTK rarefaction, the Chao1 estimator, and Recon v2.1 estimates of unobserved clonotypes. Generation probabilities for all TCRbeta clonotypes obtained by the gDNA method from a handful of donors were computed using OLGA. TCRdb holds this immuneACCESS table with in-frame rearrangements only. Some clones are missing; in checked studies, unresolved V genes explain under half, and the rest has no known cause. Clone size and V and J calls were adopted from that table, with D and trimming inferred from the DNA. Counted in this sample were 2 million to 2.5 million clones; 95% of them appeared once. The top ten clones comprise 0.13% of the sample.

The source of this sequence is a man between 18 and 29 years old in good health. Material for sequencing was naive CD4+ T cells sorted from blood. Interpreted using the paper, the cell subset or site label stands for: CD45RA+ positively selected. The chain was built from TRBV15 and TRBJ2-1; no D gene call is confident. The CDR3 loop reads CATSRDLRAYSYNEQFF. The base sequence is TGTGCCACCAGCAGAGATCTCCGGGCTTACTCCTACAATGAGCAGTTCTTC.